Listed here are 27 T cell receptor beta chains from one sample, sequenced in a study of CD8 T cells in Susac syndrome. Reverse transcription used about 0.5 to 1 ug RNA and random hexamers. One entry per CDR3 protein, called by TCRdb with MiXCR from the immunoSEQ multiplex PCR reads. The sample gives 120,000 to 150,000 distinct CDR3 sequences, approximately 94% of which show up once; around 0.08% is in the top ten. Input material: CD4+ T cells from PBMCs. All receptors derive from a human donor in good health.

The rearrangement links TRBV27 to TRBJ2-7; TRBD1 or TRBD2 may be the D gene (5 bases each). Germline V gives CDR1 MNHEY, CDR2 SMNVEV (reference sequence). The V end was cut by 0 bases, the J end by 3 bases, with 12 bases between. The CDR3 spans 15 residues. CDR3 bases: TGTGCCAGCAGTTTATCGGGGGTTGGGGGCTACGAGCAGTACTTC. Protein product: CASSLSGVGGYEQYF.

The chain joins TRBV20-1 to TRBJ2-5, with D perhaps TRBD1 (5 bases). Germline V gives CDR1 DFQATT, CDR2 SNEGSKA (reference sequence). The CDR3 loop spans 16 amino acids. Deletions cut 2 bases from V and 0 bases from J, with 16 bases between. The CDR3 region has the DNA TGCAGTGCTAGATCAGATGACAGAGCATACCAAGAGACCCAGTACTTC. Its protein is CSARSDDRAYQETQYF.

This CDR3 reads CAKGTVSYEQYF. The CDR3 DNA sequence: TGTGCCAAGGGGACTGTCTCCTACGAGCAGTACTTC. The genes are TRBV6-4 and TRBJ2-7, with D perhaps TRBD2 (6 bases). CDR3 length: 12 residues. V gave up 10 bases and J gave up 0 bases, with 10 bases separating them. Germline-derived CDR1 and CDR2 are MRHNA and SNTAGT.

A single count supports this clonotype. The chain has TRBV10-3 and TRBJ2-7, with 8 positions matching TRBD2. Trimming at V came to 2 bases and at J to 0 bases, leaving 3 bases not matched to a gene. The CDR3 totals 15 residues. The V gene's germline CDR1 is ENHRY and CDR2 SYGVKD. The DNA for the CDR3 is TGTGCCATCAGTGAGGTTAGCGGGACCTCCTACGAGCAGTACTTC. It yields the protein CAISEVSGTSYEQYF.

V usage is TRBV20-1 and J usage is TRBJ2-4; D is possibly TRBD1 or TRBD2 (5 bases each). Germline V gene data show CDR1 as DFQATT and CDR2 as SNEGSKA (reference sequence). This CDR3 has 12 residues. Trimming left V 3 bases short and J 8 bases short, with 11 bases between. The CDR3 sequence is CSASTGGYIQYF. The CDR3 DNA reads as TGCAGTGCTAGCACAGGAGGATACATTCAGTACTTC.

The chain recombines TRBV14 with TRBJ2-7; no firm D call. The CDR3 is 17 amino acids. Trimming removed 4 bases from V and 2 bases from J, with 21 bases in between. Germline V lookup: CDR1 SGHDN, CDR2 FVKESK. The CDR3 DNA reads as TGTGCCAGCAGCCCATCCCCGCGGACCTTCCTAACCTACGAGCAGTACTTC. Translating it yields CASSPSPRTFLTYEQYF.

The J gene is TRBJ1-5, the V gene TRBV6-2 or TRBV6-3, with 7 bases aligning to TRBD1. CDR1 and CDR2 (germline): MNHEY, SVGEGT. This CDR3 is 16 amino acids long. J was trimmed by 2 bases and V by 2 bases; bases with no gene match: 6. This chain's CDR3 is CASSYLGGTGNQPQHF. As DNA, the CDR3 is TGTGCCAGCAGTTACCTTGGAGGGACAGGCAATCAGCCCCAGCATTTT.

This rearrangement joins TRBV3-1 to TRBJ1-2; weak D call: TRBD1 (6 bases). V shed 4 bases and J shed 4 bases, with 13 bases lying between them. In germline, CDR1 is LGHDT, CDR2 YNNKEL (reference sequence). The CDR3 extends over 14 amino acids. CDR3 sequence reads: CASSLLRGTYGYTF. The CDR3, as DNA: TGTGCCAGCAGCCTGTTGAGGGGGACCTATGGCTACACCTTC.

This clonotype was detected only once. CDR3 nucleotides: TGTGCCAGCAGCTTAGGGCCCGGTGGGACTAGCGGAGGCACAGATACGCAGTATTTT. This translates into CASSLGPGGTSGGTDTQYF. This chain joins TRBV7-3 and TRBJ2-3, with TRBD2 matching 11 bases. V shed 2 bases, J shed 1 base, and the junction held 11 bases outside the gene matches. This CDR3 region has 19 residues. Germline lookup yields CDR1 SGHTA and CDR2 FQGTGA.

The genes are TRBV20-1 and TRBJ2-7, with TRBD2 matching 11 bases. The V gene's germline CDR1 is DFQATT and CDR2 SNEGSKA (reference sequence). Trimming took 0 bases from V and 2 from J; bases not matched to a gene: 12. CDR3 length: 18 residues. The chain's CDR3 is CSARDRPFTSGRAYEQYF. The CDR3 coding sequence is TGCAGTGCTAGAGACCGCCCTTTCACTAGCGGGAGAGCCTACGAGCAGTACTTC.

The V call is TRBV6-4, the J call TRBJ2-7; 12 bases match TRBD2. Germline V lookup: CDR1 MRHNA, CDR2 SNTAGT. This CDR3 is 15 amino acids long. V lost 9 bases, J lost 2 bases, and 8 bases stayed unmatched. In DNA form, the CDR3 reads TGTGCCAGAGTCTCGCTAGCGGGAGGGGCCTACGAGCAGTACTTC. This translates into CARVSLAGGAYEQYF.

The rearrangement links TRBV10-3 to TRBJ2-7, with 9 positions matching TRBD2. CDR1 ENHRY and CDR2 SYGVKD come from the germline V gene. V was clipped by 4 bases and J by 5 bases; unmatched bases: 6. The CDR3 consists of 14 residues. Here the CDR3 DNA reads TGTGCCATCAGTGTTACTAGCGGGTTGAACGAGCAGTACTTC. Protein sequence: CAISVTSGLNEQYF.

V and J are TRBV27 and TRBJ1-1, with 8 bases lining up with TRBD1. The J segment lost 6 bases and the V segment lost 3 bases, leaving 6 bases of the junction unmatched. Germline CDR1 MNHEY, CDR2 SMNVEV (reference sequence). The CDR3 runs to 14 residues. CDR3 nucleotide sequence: TGTGCCAGCAGTTTTGTTGGACAGGGCGCTGAAGCTTTCTTT. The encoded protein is CASSFVGQGAEAFF.

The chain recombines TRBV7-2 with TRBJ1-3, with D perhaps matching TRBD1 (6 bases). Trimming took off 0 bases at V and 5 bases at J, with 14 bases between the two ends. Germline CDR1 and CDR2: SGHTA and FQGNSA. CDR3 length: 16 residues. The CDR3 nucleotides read TGTGCCAGCAGCTTAGCCGGACAGTGGTCCAGAAACACCATATATTTT. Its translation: CASSLAGQWSRNTIYF.

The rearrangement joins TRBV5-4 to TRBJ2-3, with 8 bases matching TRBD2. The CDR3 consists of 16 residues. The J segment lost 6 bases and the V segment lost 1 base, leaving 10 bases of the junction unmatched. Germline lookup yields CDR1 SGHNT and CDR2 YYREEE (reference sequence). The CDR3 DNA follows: TGTGCCAGCAGCTTGAGGGCGGGGGGAGCATCGGATACGCAGTATTTT. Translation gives CASSLRAGGASDTQYF.

In DNA form, the CDR3 reads TGTGCCTGGAGTGTAAGCGGGATCACAGATACGCAGTATTTT. It is translated as CAWSVSGITDTQYF. This chain connects TRBV30 to TRBJ2-3; 7 positions agree with TRBD2. CDR3 size: 14 residues. V shed 0 bases and J 2 bases; nucleotides not matched to a gene: 2. From germline, CDR1 is GTSNPN and CDR2 SVGIG (reference sequence).

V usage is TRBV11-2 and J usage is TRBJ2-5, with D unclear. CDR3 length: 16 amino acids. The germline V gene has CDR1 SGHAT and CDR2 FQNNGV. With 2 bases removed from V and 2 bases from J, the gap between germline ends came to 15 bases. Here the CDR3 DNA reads TGTGCCAGCAGCTTAACCCGGGTGACCCGACAAGAGACCCAGTACTTC. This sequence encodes CASSLTRVTRQETQYF.

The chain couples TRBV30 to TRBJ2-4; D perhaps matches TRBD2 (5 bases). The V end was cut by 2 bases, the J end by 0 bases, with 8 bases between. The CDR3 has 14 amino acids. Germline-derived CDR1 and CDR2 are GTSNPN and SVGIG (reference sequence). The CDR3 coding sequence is TGTGCCTGGAGTAATGGACTAGCCAAAAACATTCAGTACTTC. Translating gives CAWSNGLAKNIQYF. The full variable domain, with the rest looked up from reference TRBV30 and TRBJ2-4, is SQTIHQWPATLVQPVGSPLSLECTVEGTSNPNLYWYRQAAGRGLQLLFYSVGIGQISSEVPQNLSASRPQDRQFILSSKKLLLSDSGFYLCAWSNGLAKNIQYFGAGTRLSVL.

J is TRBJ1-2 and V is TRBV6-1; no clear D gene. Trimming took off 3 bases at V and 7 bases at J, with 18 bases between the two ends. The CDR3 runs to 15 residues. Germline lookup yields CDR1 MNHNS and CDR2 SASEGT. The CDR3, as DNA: TGTGCCAGCAGTGAGGCGGCCATTCCCCTCGGTGGCTACACCTTC. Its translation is CASSEAAIPLGGYTF.

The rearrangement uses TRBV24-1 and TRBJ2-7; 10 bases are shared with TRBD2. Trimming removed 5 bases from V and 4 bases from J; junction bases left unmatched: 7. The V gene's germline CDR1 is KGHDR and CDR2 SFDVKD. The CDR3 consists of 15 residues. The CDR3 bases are TGTGCCACCAGTGCCTCACTAGCGGGATTGTACGAGCAGTACTTC. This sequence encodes CATSASLAGLYEQYF.

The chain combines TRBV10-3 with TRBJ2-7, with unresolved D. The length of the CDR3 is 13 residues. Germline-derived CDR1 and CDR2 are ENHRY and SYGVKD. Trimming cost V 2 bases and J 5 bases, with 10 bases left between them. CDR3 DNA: TGTGCCATCAGTGAGGGCAGCTGGGACGAGCAGTACTTC. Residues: CAISEGSWDEQYF.

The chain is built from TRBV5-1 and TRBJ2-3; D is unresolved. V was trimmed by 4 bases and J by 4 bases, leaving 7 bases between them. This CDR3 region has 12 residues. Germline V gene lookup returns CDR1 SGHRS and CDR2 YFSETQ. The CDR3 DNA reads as TGCGCCAGCAGCCCCCCGGCAGATACGCAGTATTTT. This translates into CASSPPADTQYF.

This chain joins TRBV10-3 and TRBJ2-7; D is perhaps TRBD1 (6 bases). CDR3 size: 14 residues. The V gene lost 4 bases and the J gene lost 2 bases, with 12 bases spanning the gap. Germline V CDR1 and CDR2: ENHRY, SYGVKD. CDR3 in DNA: TGTGCCATCAGTGCGAACAGGGCAACCTACGAGCAGTACTTC. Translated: CAISANRATYEQYF.

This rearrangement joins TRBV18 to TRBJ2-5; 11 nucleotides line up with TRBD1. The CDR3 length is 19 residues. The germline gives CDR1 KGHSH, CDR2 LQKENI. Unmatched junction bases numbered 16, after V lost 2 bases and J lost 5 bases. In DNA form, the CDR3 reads TGTGCCAGCTCACCAGCAGGGACAGGGGGATCGAGTCTGAAGGAGACCCAGTACTTC. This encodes CASSPAGTGGSSLKETQYF.

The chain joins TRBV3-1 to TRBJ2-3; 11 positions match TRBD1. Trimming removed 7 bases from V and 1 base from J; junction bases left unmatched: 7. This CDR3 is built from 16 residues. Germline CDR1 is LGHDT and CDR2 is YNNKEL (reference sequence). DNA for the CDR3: TGTGCCAGCAAAAGGACAGGGGGCTTGCGCACAGATACGCAGTATTTT. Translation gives CASKRTGGLRTDTQYF.

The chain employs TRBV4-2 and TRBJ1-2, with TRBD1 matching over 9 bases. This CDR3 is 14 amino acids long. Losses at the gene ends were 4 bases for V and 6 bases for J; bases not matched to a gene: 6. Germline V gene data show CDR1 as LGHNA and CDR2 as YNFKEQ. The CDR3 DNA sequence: TGTGCCAGCAGCCGAAAACAGGGGGCCGATGGCTACACCTTC. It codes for CASSRKQGADGYTF.

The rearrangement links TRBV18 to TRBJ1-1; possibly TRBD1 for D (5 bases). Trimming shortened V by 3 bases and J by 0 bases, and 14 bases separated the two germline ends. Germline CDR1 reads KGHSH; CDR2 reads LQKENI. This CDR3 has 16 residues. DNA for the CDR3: TGTGCCAGCTCACCCGCCGGGACGGGAATGAACACTGAAGCTTTCTTT. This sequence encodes CASSPAGTGMNTEAFF.